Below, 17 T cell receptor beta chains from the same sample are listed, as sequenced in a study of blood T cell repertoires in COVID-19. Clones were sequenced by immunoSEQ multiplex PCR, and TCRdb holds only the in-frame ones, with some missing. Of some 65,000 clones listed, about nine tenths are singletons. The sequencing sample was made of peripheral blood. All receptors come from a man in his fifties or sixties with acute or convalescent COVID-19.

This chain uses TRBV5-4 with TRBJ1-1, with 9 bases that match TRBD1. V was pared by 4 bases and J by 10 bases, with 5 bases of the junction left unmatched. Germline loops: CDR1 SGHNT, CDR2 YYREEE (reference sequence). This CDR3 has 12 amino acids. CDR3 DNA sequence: TGTGCCAGCAGCGTCGACAGGGGGAGAGCTTTCTTT. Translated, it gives CASSVDRGRAFF.

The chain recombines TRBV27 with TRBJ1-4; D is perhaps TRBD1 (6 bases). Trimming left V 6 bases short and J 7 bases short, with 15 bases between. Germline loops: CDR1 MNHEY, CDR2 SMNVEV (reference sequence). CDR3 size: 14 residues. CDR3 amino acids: CASRLQGKGEKLFF. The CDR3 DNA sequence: TGTGCCAGCAGACTCCAGGGGAAAGGTGAAAAACTGTTTTTT.

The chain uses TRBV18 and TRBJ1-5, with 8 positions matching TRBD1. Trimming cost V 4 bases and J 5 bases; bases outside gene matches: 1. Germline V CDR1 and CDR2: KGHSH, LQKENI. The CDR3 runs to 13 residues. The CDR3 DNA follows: TGTGCCAGCTCACTGGGACAGGATCAGCCCCAGCATTTT. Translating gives CASSLGQDQPQHF.

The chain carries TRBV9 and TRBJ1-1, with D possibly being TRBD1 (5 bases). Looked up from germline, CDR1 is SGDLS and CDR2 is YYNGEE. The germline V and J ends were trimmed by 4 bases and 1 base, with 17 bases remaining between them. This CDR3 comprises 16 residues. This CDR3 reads CASSPSQGRANTEAFF. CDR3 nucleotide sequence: TGTGCCAGCAGCCCCTCGCAAGGCAGGGCGAACACTGAAGCTTTCTTT.

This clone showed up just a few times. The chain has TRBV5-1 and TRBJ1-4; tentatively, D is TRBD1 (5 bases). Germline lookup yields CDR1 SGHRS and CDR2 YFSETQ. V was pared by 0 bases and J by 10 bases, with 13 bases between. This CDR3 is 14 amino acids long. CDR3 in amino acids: CASSLAPDSSKLFF. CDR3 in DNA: TGCGCCAGCAGCTTGGCTCCCGACAGCTCAAAACTGTTTTTT.

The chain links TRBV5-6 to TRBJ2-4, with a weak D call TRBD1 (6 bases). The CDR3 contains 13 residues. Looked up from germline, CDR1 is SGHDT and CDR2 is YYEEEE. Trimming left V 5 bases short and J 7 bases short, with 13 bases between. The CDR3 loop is CASRQPGVNIQYF. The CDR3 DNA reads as TGTGCCAGCAGACAACCAGGGGTCAACATTCAGTACTTC.

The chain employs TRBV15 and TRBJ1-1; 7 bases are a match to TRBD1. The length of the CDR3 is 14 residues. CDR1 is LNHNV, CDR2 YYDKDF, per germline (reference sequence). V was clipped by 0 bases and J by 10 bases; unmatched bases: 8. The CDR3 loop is CATSREKGQRGAFF. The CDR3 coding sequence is TGTGCCACCAGCAGAGAGAAGGGACAGAGAGGAGCTTTCTTT.

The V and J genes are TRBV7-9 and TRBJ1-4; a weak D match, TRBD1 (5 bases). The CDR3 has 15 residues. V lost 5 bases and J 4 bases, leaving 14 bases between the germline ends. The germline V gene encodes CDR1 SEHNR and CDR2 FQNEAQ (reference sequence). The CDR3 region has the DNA TGTGCCAGCAGCCCGCAGGGCTACCTTAATGAAAAACTGTTTTTT. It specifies CASSPQGYLNEKLFF.

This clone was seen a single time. The CDR3 nucleotides read TGTGCCAGTAGTATTCAGGGGCTTAGCTCCTACAATGAGCAGTTCTTC. It codes for CASSIQGLSSYNEQFF. This chain joins TRBV19 and TRBJ2-1, with a possible D match to TRBD1 (6 bases). Trimming stripped 3 bases from V and 0 bases from J, with 12 bases between. This CDR3 region has 16 residues. Germline CDR1 LNHDA, CDR2 SQIVND (reference sequence).

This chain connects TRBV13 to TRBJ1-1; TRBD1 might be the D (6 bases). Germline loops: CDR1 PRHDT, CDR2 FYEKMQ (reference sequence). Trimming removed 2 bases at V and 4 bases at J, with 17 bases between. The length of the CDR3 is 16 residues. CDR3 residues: CASSLLTGHTITEAFF. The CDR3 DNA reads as TGTGCCAGCAGCTTACTGACAGGCCACACGATCACTGAAGCTTTCTTT.

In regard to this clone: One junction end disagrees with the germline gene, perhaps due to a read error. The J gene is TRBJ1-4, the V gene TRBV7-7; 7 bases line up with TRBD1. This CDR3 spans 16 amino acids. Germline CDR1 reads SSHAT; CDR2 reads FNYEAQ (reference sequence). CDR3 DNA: TGTGCTAGCAGCTTGTTAGGGGGCGGCACTAATGAAAAACTGTTTTTT. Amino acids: CASSLLGGGTNEKLFF.

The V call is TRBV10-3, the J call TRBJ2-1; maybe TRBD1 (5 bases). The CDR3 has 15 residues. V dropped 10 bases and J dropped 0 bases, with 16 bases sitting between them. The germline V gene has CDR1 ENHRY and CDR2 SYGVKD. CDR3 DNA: TGTGCCACCCAAGCCCAGGGCAGCTCCTACAATGAGCAGTTCTTC. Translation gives CATQAQGSSYNEQFF.

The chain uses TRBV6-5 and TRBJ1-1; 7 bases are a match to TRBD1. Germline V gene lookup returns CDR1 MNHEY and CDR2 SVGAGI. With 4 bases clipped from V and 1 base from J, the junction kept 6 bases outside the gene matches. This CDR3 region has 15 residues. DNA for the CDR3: TGTGCCAGCAGTTGGGGTCGGACAGGGAACACTGAAGCTTTCTTT. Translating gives CASSWGRTGNTEAFF.

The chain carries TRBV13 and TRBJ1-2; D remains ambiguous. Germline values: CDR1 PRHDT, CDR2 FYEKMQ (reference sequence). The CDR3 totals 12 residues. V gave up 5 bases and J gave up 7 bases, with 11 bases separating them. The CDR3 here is CASSRASLGYTF. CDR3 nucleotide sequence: TGTGCCAGCAGCCGCGCGAGTCTTGGCTACACCTTC.

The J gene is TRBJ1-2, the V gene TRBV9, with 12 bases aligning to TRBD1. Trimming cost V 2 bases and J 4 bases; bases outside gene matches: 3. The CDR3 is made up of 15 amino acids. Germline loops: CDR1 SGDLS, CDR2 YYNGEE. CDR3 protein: CASSVGTGGIYGYTF. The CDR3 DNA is TGTGCCAGCAGCGTTGGGACAGGGGGCATCTATGGCTACACCTTC.

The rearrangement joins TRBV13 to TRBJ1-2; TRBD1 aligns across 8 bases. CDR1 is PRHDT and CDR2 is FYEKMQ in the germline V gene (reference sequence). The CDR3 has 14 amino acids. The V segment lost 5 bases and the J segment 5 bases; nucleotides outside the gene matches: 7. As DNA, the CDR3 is TGTGCCAGCAGCCCGGGGACAGGTTCTTATGGCTACACCTTC. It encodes CASSPGTGSYGYTF.

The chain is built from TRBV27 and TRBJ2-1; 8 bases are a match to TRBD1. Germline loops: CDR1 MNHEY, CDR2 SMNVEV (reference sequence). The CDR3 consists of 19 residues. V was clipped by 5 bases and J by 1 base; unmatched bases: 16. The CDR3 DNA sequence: TGTGCCAGCAGTCCCTCCCTTCCAGGGGGCATACGTTCCTACAATGAGCAGTTCTTC. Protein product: CASSPSLPGGIRSYNEQFF.